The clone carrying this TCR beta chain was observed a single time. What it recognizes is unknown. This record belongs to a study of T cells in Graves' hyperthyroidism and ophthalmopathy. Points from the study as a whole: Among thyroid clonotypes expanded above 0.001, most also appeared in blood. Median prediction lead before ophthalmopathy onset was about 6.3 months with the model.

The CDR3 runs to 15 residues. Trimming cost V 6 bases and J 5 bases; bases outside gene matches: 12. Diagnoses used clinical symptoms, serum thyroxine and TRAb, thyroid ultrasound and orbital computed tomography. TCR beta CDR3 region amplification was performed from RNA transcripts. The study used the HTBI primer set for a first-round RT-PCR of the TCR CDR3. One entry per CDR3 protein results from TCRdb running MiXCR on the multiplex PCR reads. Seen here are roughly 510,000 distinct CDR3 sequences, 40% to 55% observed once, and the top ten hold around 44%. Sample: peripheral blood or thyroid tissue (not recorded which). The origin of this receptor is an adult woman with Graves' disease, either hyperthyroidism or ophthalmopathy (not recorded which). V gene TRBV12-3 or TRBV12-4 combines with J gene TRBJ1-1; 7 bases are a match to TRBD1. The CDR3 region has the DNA TGTGCCAGCAGCTCTACAGGGGCCTTGGGTACTGAAGCTTTCTTT. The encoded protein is CASSSTGALGTEAFF.